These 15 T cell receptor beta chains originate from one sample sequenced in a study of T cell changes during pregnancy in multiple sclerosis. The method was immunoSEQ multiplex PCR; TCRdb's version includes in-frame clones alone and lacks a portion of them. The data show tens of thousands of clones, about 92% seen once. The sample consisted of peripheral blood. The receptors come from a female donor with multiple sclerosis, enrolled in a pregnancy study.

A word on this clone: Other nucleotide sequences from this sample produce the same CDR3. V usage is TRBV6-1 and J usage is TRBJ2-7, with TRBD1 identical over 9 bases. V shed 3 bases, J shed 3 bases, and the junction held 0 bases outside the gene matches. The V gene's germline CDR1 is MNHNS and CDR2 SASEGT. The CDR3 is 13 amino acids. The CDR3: CASSEDRGYEQYF. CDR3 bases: TGTGCCAGCAGTGAGGACAGGGGCTACGAGCAGTACTTC.

This CDR3 reads CASSKYTPIKRDGQFF. Here the CDR3 DNA reads TGTGCCAGCAGCAAATATACCCCAATAAAGCGAGACGGGCAGTTCTTC. J is TRBJ2-1 and V is TRBV21-1; the table's D call TRBD2 went unverified against the DNA. TRBV21-1 is a documented pseudogene. CDR3 length: 16 amino acids.

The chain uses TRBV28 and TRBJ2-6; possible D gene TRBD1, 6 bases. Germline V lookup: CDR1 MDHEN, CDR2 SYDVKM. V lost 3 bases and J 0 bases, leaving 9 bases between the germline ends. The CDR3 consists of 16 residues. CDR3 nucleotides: TGTGCCAGCAGTTTCGGACAGCTCTCTGGGGCCAACGTCCTGACTTTC. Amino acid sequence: CASSFGQLSGANVLTF. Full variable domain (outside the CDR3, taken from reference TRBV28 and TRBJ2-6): DVKVTQSSRYLVKRTGEKVFLECVQDMDHENMFWYRQDPGLGLRLIYFSYDVKMKEKGDIPEGYSVSREKKERFSLILESASTNQTSMYLCASSFGQLSGANVLTFGAGSRLTVL.

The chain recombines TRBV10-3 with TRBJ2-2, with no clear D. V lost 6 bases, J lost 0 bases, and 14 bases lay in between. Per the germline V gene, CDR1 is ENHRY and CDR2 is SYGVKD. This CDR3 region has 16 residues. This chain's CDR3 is CAISVRWEANTGELFF. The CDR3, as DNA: TGTGCCATCAGCGTTAGGTGGGAAGCGAACACCGGGGAGCTGTTTTTT.

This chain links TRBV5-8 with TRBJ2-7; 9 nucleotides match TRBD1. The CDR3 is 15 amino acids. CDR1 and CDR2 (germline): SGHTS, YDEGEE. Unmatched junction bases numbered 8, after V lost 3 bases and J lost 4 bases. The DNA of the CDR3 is TGTGCCAGCAGCTGGGCGGGACAGGGTTTTTACGAGCAGTACTTC. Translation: CASSWAGQGFYEQYF.

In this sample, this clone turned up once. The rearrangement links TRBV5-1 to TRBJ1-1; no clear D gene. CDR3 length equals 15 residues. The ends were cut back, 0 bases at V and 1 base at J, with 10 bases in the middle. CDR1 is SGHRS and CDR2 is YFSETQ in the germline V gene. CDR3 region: CASSLDLYANTEAFF. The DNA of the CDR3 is TGCGCCAGCAGCTTGGATCTGTACGCGAACACTGAAGCTTTCTTT.

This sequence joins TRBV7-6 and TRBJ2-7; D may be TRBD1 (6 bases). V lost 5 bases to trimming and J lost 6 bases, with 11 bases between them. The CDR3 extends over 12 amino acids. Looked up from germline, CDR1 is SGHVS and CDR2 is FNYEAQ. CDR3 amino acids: CASSPQGTEQYF. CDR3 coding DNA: TGTGCCAGCAGCCCCCAGGGGACCGAGCAGTACTTC.

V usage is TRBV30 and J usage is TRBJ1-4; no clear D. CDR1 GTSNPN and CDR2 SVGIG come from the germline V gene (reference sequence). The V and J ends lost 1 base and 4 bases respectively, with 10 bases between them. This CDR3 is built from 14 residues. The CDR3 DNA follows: TGTGCCTGGAGTGCTGGCTGGATTAATGAAAAACTGTTTTTT. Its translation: CAWSAGWINEKLFF.

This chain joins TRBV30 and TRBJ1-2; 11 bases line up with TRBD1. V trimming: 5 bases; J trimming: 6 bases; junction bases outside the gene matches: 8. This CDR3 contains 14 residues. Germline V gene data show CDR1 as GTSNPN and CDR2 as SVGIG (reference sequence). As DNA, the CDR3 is TGTGCCTGGCACCGGGACAGGGGGTTTGATGGCTACACCTTC. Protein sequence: CAWHRDRGFDGYTF.

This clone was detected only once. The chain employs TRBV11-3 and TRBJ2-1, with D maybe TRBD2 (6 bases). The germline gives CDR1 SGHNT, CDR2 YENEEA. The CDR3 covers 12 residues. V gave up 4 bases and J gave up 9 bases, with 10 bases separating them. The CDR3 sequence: CASSSEGGEQFF. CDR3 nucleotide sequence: TGTGCCAGCAGCTCGGAGGGAGGTGAGCAGTTCTTC.

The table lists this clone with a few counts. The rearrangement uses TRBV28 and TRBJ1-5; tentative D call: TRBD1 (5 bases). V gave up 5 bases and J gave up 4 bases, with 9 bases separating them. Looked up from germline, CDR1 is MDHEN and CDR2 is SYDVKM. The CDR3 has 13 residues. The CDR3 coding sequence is TGTGCCAGCAGTCGACAGACTAATCAGCCCCAGCATTTT. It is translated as CASSRQTNQPQHF.

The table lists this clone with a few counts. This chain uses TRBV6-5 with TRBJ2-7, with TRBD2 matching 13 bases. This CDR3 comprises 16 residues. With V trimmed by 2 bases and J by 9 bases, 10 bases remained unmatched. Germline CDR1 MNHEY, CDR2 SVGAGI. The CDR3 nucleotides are TGTGCCAGCAGTTACCATCGACTAGCGGGAGGTCTCCGGCAGTACTTC. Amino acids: CASSYHRLAGGLRQYF.

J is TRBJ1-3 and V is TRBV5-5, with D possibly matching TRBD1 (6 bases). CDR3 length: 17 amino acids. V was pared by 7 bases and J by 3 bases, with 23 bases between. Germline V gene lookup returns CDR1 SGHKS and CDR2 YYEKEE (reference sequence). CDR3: CASAKDARTDLGNTIYF. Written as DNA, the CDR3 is TGTGCCAGCGCGAAGGACGCCAGGACAGACCTTGGAAACACCATATATTTT.

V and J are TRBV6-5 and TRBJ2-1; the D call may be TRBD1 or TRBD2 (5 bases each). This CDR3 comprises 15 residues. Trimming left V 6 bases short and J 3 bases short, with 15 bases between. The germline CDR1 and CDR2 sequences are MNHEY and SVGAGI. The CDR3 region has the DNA TGTGCCAGCAGCCGGACAAACGGGGTCTACAATGAGCAGTTCTTC. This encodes CASSRTNGVYNEQFF.

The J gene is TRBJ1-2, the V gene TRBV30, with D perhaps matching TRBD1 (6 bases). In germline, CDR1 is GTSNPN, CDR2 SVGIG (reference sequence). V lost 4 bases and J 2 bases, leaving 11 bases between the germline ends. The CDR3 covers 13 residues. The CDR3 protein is CAWNPGANYGYTF. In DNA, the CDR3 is TGTGCCTGGAACCCAGGGGCAAACTATGGCTACACCTTC.